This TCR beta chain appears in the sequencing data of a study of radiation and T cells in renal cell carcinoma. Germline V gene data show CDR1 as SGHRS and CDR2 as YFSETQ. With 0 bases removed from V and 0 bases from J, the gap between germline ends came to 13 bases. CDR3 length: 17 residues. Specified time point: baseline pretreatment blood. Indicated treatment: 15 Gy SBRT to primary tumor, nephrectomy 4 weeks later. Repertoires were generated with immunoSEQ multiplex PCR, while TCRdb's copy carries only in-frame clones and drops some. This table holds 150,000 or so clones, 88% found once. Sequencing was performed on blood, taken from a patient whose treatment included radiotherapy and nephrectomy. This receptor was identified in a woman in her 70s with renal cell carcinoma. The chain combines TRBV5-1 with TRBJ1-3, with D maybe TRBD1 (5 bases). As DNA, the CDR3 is TGCGCCAGCAGCTTGGGGGGACGATCCACCTCTGGAAACACCATATATTTT. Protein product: CASSLGGRSTSGNTIYF.